The 10 T cell receptor beta chains listed next were all sequenced from one sample in a study of T cell therapy after organ transplantation (dated by TCRdb to about 2019). Their cognate antigens are unknown. The receptor library was made with the immunoSEQ multiplex PCR assay. The table was pulled from immuneACCESS by TCRdb, which kept in-frame rearrangements only. Such tables lose some clones; where checked, under half of the loss comes from unresolved V genes, and the rest has no known cause. This sample lists some 17,000 clones; 65% to 90% were detected once. The ten biggest clones cover roughly a third of the sample. Per the publication, the time point label means: 20-29 weeks after completion of therapy. The sample here was CD8+ T cells from blood, taken after autologous CMV-specific T cell therapy. The source is a human patient who had received a solid organ transplant and had CMV disease. Following transplantation, part of the T cell population may be supplied by the graft donor rather than the patient.

The V gene is TRBV11-2, the J gene TRBJ1-2; D is unclear. Trimming stripped 3 bases from V and 0 bases from J, with 5 bases between. In germline, CDR1 is SGHAT, CDR2 FQNNGV. The CDR3 runs 13 residues. The CDR3 region is CASSFQSNYGYTF. The CDR3 DNA is TGTGCCAGCAGCTTTCAGTCTAACTATGGCTACACCTTC.

The rearrangement links TRBV5-4 to TRBJ1-2; the D gene is possibly TRBD1 (5 bases). Trimming removed 0 bases from V and 6 bases from J, with 6 bases in between. This CDR3 is built from 12 residues. The germline gives CDR1 SGHNT, CDR2 YYREEE (reference sequence). This chain's CDR3 is CASSLEGNGYTF. DNA of the CDR3: TGTGCCAGCAGCTTGGAGGGGAATGGCTACACCTTC.

This chain joins TRBV5-4 and TRBJ2-7, with D perhaps matching TRBD1 or TRBD2 (6 bases each). The ends were cut back, 4 bases at V and 4 bases at J, with 15 bases in the middle. This CDR3 spans 14 amino acids. Germline V lookup: CDR1 SGHNT, CDR2 YYREEE (reference sequence). CDR3 residues: CASSGGPELYEQYF. The CDR3 DNA is TGTGCCAGCAGCGGGGGGCCCGAGCTTTACGAGCAGTACTTC.

The CDR3 here is CASSLGPHLYF. As DNA, the CDR3 is TGTGCCAGCAGCTTAGGTCCCCACTTGTACTTC. The genes are TRBV7-9 and TRBJ2-4; D is unclear. The CDR3 sequence is 11 residues long. The V gene's germline CDR1 is SEHNR and CDR2 FQNEAQ (reference sequence). The germline V and J ends were trimmed by 1 base and 15 bases, with 10 bases remaining between them.

This clone was counted a single time. The J gene is TRBJ2-7, the V gene TRBV19; 10 nucleotides line up with TRBD2. The V segment lost 6 bases and the J segment 6 bases; nucleotides outside the gene matches: 8. Germline CDR1 reads LNHDA; CDR2 reads SQIVND (reference sequence). The CDR3 runs 14 residues. CDR3 in amino acids: CASSRSLAGAEQYF. The CDR3 region has the DNA TGTGCCAGTAGCCGCAGCCTAGCGGGAGCCGAGCAGTACTTC.

The V gene is TRBV6-6, the J gene TRBJ1-3, with D uncertain. V gave up 7 bases and J gave up 8 bases, with 18 bases separating them. The CDR3 contains 14 residues. Germline V CDR1 and CDR2: MNHNY, SVGAGI (reference sequence). CDR3 sequence: CASIETEEGYTIYF. The CDR3 nucleotides read TGTGCCAGCATCGAAACAGAGGAAGGGTACACCATATATTTT.

The chain recombines TRBV2 with TRBJ2-7; perhaps D is TRBD1 or TRBD2 (5 bases each). Trimming cost V 8 bases and J 3 bases, with 17 bases left between them. Germline values: CDR1 SNHLY, CDR2 FYNNEI. The CDR3 is 14 amino acids. The CDR3: CASDPGRSNYEQYF. The CDR3 DNA follows: TGTGCCAGCGATCCGGGACGATCCAACTACGAGCAGTACTTC.

V gene TRBV27 combines with J gene TRBJ2-1, with 8 bases aligning to TRBD2. V was clipped by 2 bases and J by 6 bases; unmatched bases: 3. This CDR3 region has 14 residues. Looked up from germline, CDR1 is MNHEY and CDR2 is SMNVEV (reference sequence). The CDR3: CASSLVGTSNEQFF. The DNA of the CDR3 is TGTGCCAGCAGTTTAGTAGGGACTAGCAATGAGCAGTTCTTC.

This chain joins TRBV11-2 and TRBJ2-7; the D gene is possibly TRBD2 (5 bases). The CDR3 sequence is 15 residues long. CDR1 SGHAT and CDR2 FQNNGV come from the germline V gene. The V gene lost 0 bases and the J gene lost 5 bases, with 14 bases spanning the gap. The CDR3 loop is CASSLDSGGWDEQYF. The CDR3 DNA is TGTGCCAGCAGCTTAGATAGTGGCGGGTGGGACGAGCAGTACTTC.

This chain joins TRBV5-5 and TRBJ1-1; D is ambiguous. The CDR3 sequence is 13 residues long. CDR1 and CDR2 from the germline V gene are SGHKS and YYEKEE (reference sequence). V was pared by 2 bases and J by 1 base, with 6 bases between. CDR3 in amino acids: CASSFGRNTEAFF. Here the CDR3 DNA reads TGTGCCAGCAGCTTCGGGAGGAACACTGAAGCTTTCTTT. Combining the CDR3 with reference TRBV5-5 and TRBJ1-1 gives the whole variable domain DAGVTQSPTHLIKTRGQQVTLRCSPISGHKSVSWYQQVLGQGPQFIFQYYEKEERGRGNFPDRFSARQFPNYSSELNVNALLLGDSALYLCASSFGRNTEAFFGQGTRLTVV.